The TCR beta chain under discussion was sequenced for a study of blood T cell repertoires in COVID-19. Study-level information: COVID-19 samples, acute and convalescent, were from the United States, Italy and Spain. Sources were T cells, B-cell-depleted T cells, or PBMCs; the material itself was cDNA or gDNA.

The data were produced by immunoSEQ multiplex PCR, yet TCRdb's version contains in-frame clones alone and is incomplete. Found here are fewer than 250,000 clones, just under 85% of them singletons; the top ten hold about 0.91%. During active infection, Seattle patients enrolled and were then monitored through disease. Regarding this clone: The same CDR3 is also encoded by other DNA sequences in this sample.

This TCR came from a man in his fifties or sixties with COVID-19, enrolled during active disease. Sequencing input: peripheral blood.

The CDR3, as DNA: TGTGCCAGTAGTATATGGACAGGGGATCAGCCCCAGCATTTT. Translating it yields CASSIWTGDQPQHF. The chain links TRBV19 to TRBJ1-5; 9 bases match TRBD1. Germline CDR1 and CDR2: LNHDA and SQIVND (reference sequence). This CDR3 is built from 14 residues. Trimming removed 2 bases from V and 5 bases from J; junction bases left unmatched: 1.